These 29 T cell receptor beta chains came from one sample sequenced in a study of early T cells in non-severe SARS-CoV-2 infection. In TCRdb, the 5' RACE reads were re-called with MiXCR into one record per CDR3 protein. Among under 75,000 distinct CDR3 sequences, about 12% were seen once, and the ten largest hold approximately 10%. The source material was whole blood. All receptors derive from an adult who was a healthcare worker with PCR-confirmed SARS-CoV-2 infection or an uninfected control (not recorded which).

This clonotype was counted at least ten times. The CDR3 sequence is CSASGGSEDRNQPQHF. In DNA, the CDR3 is TGCAGTGCTAGCGGGGGTTCGGAGGATCGCAATCAGCCCCAGCATTTT. The rearrangement uses TRBV20-1 and TRBJ1-5; D may be TRBD1 (5 bases). Trimming stripped 3 bases from V and 2 bases from J, with 17 bases between. CDR3 length: 16 amino acids. CDR1 is DFQATT and CDR2 is SNEGSKA in the germline V gene (reference sequence).

This clonotype occurred a few times. The V gene is TRBV7-9, the J gene TRBJ2-5; 11 nucleotides match TRBD2. Germline CDR1 and CDR2: SEHNR and FQNEAQ (reference sequence). The CDR3 is 16 residues long. The trim removed 4 bases at V and 0 bases at J, leaving 4 bases unmatched. CDR3 sequence: CASSSRLAGYQETQYF. In DNA, the CDR3 is TGTGCCAGCAGCTCCAGACTAGCGGGGTACCAAGAGACCCAGTACTTC.

This clonotype was picked up a small number of times. The chain links TRBV9 to TRBJ1-2; D perhaps matches TRBD1 (5 bases). Germline V CDR1 and CDR2: SGDLS, YYNGEE. With 0 bases removed from V and 7 bases from J, the gap between germline ends came to 10 bases. This CDR3 comprises 13 residues. The CDR3 DNA sequence: TGTGCCAGCAGCGTAGCTATGGACACTGGCTACACCTTC. This encodes CASSVAMDTGYTF. Complete variable domain (other parts from reference TRBV9 and TRBJ1-2): DSGVTQTPKHLITATGQRVTLRCSPRSGDLSVYWYQQSLDQGLQFLIQYYNGEERAKGNILERFSAQQFPDLHSELNLSSLELGDSALYFCASSVAMDTGYTFGSGTRLTVV.

This clonotype was seen repeatedly, ten times or more. The gene calls are TRBV20-1 and TRBJ2-7; D is possibly TRBD1 (6 bases). Trimming pared 4 bases from V and 3 bases from J, leaving 16 bases between. The V gene's germline CDR1 is DFQATT and CDR2 SNEGSKA (reference sequence). The CDR3 runs 14 residues. CDR3 coding DNA: TGCAGTGCTAAACAGACAGGCGATTACTACGAGCAGTACTTC. It is translated as CSAKQTGDYYEQYF.

This clonotype was seen many times. This chain links TRBV7-9 with TRBJ1-3; possibly TRBD1 for D (5 bases). The CDR3 extends over 17 amino acids. V shed 5 bases and J shed 2 bases, with 19 bases lying between them. Germline V gene lookup returns CDR1 SEHNR and CDR2 FQNEAQ (reference sequence). The CDR3 sequence is CASSPSLEGIAGNTIYF. The CDR3 nucleotides are TGTGCCAGCAGCCCGAGCCTCGAGGGGATAGCTGGAAACACCATATATTTT. Using reference TRBV7-9 and TRBJ1-3 for the parts outside the CDR3, the full variable domain is DTGVSQNPRHKITKRGQNVTFRCDPISEHNRLYWYRQTLGQGPEFLTYFQNEAQLEKSRLLSDRFSAERPKGSFSTLEIQRTEQGDSAMYLCASSPSLEGIAGNTIYFGEGSWLTVV.

This clonotype was counted a few times. V is TRBV29-1 and J is TRBJ2-1; 8 positions agree with TRBD2. Germline CDR1 is SQVTM and CDR2 is ANQGSEA. The CDR3 has 14 residues. J was trimmed by 6 bases and V by 4 bases; bases with no gene match: 8. The CDR3 sequence is CSVVAGGLGNEQFF. CDR3 bases: TGCAGCGTTGTTGCGGGAGGTCTCGGCAATGAGCAGTTCTTC.

This clonotype was seen more than once but under ten times. The chain has TRBV28 and TRBJ2-3; no clear D. V dropped 6 bases and J dropped 3 bases, with 16 bases sitting between them. The CDR3 extends over 15 amino acids. CDR1 and CDR2 (germline): MDHEN, SYDVKM. The CDR3 coding sequence is TGTGCCAGCAGGCTCGAAGGGTCTTGGACAGATACGCAGTATTTT. This gives the protein CASRLEGSWTDTQYF.

This clonotype was recorded at least ten times. This sequence joins TRBV20-1 and TRBJ2-4; TRBD1 matches at 12 bases. The CDR3 length is 18 residues. Losses at the gene ends were 1 base for V and 0 bases for J; bases not matched to a gene: 7. CDR1 and CDR2 (germline): DFQATT, SNEGSKA (reference sequence). In DNA, the CDR3 is TGCAGTGCTAGAGTCAGAGGGACAGGGGGCATAGCCAAAAACATTCAGTACTTC. Protein sequence: CSARVRGTGGIAKNIQYF.

Only a few counts were recorded for this clonotype. The chain is built from TRBV7-9 and TRBJ2-7; 7 nucleotides align to TRBD2. Trimming cost V 1 base and J 3 bases; bases outside gene matches: 6. The germline CDR1 and CDR2 sequences are SEHNR and FQNEAQ (reference sequence). This CDR3 spans 15 amino acids. CDR3 amino acids: CASSLDLSGNYEQYF. The CDR3 nucleotides are TGTGCCAGCAGCTTAGATTTGAGCGGGAACTACGAGCAGTACTTC.

With respect to this clonotype: Sequence at one end of the junction differs from germline and may be a read error. The chain recombines TRBV5-4 with TRBJ1-1; D gene uncertain. Germline lookup yields CDR1 SGHNT and CDR2 YYREEE (reference sequence). The CDR3 has 14 amino acids. In DNA form, the CDR3 reads TGTGACAGCAGCTCCTCCGGAGGCCGGGCTGAAGCTTTCTTT. It yields the protein CDSSSSGGRAEAFF.

The sample holds many counts of this clonotype. The chain combines TRBV27 with TRBJ1-2, with 7 bases matching TRBD1. The CDR3 sequence is 16 residues long. Trimming removed 6 bases from V and 8 bases from J; junction bases left unmatched: 18. Germline CDR1 MNHEY, CDR2 SMNVEV (reference sequence). The CDR3 DNA follows: TGTGCCAGCAGCCGGACAGGAGAAGGGGGTATCGGCGGCTACACCTTC. This sequence encodes CASSRTGEGGIGGYTF.

This clonotype was recorded many times. The genes are TRBV20-1 and TRBJ2-1, with TRBD1 matching over 10 bases. The CDR3 loop spans 15 amino acids. V lost 6 bases and J lost 8; bases outside the gene matches: 13. Looked up from germline, CDR1 is DFQATT and CDR2 is SNEGSKA (reference sequence). The chain's CDR3 is CSAQAGDRGLDEQFF. Written as DNA, the CDR3 is TGCAGTGCCCAGGCGGGAGACAGGGGGCTGGATGAGCAGTTCTTC.

This clonotype showed up many times. The chain links TRBV5-1 to TRBJ1-6; TRBD1 aligns across 8 bases. The CDR3 extends over 15 amino acids. The germline gives CDR1 SGHRS, CDR2 YFSETQ. The V and J ends lost 7 bases and 6 bases, in that order; junction bases with no gene match: 9. The DNA of the CDR3 is TGCGCCAGCGCTTTGGGCACAGGGGGTAATTCACCCCTCCACTTT. The encoded protein is CASALGTGGNSPLHF.

The rearrangement joins TRBV5-4 to TRBJ2-3, with no clear D. Trimming took off 0 bases at V and 5 bases at J, with 13 bases between the two ends. Germline V CDR1 and CDR2: SGHNT, YYREEE (reference sequence). The CDR3 is made up of 15 amino acids. CDR3 residues: CASSLGPTFGDTQYF. For the CDR3, the DNA is TGTGCCAGCAGCTTGGGGCCGACTTTTGGAGATACGCAGTATTTT.

This clonotype came up a few times. This chain joins TRBV12-5 and TRBJ2-7; TRBD1 matches 10 bases. The CDR3 length is 18 residues. Unmatched junction bases numbered 17, after V lost 0 bases and J lost 9 bases. Germline values: CDR1 LGHNT, CDR2 FRNRAP. CDR3 nucleotides: TGTGCTAGTGGTTTGGTAGGCCCATGGACAGGGGGTCTTCTCGGGCAGTACTTC. It translates to CASGLVGPWTGGLLGQYF.

The chain carries TRBV24-1 and TRBJ1-2; 10 bases fit TRBD1. This CDR3 is built from 15 residues. CDR1 KGHDR and CDR2 SFDVKD come from the germline V gene. V lost 4 bases and J lost 7; bases outside the gene matches: 8. The CDR3, as DNA: TGTGCCACCAGTGACGACAGGGGGCAAATAGGTGGCTACACCTTC. It yields the protein CATSDDRGQIGGYTF.

This clonotype was picked up many times. The chain links TRBV5-1 to TRBJ2-7; D perhaps matches TRBD2 (5 bases). Trimming cost V 0 bases and J 1 base, with 8 bases left between them. The germline CDR1 and CDR2 sequences are SGHRS and YFSETQ. This CDR3 has 14 residues. CDR3 region: CASSLAAGSYEQYF. The CDR3 DNA sequence: TGCGCCAGCAGCTTGGCCGCGGGTTCCTACGAGCAGTACTTC.

This clonotype was seen at least ten times. The chain carries TRBV12-3 or TRBV12-4 and TRBJ2-1; weak D call: TRBD1 (6 bases). CDR3 length equals 13 residues. The germline V and J ends were trimmed by 3 bases and 9 bases, with 12 bases remaining between them. In nucleotides, the CDR3 is TGTGCCAGCAGTTTGGGTCTAGGGGGTGAGCAGTTCTTC. This gives the protein CASSLGLGGEQFF.

This chain joins TRBV12-3 or TRBV12-4 and TRBJ2-1; 10 bases map to TRBD2. The CDR3 loop spans 15 amino acids. J lost 9 bases, V lost 6 bases, and 11 bases had no gene match. The CDR3 loop is CASSPKASGSTEQFF. CDR3 coding DNA: TGTGCCAGCAGCCCGAAGGCTAGCGGGAGCACTGAGCAGTTCTTC.

In its sample, this clonotype was seen many times. This chain connects TRBV5-6 to TRBJ2-7; D perhaps matches TRBD2 (6 bases). V shed 0 bases and J shed 4 bases, with 11 bases lying between them. This CDR3 is 14 amino acids long. Germline assignment: CDR1 SGHDT and CDR2 YYEEEE. CDR3 in amino acids: CASSLGRETYEQYF. The CDR3 nucleotides read TGTGCCAGCAGCTTGGGGCGGGAAACTTACGAGCAGTACTTC.

This clonotype was detected ten times or more. The chain links TRBV2 to TRBJ2-1; 8 positions agree with TRBD2. Germline CDR1 SNHLY, CDR2 FYNNEI. The V and J ends lost 3 bases and 6 bases, in that order; junction bases with no gene match: 7. The CDR3 spans 15 residues. CDR3 region: CASSDGSGTGNEQFF. The CDR3, as DNA: TGTGCCAGCAGTGATGGTAGCGGGACTGGCAATGAGCAGTTCTTC. Filled out from reference TRBV2 and TRBJ2-1, the complete variable domain reads EPEVTQTPSHQVTQMGQEVILRCVPISNHLYFYWYRQILGQKVEFLVSFYNNEISEKSEIFDDQFSVERPDGSNFTLKIRSTKLEDSAMYFCASSDGSGTGNEQFFGPGTRLTVL.

Concerning this clonotype itself: A read error may be the cause here, since a much bigger clone is one base away. The J gene is TRBJ1-1, the V gene TRBV7-6, with 9 bases identical to TRBD1. Germline-derived CDR1 and CDR2 are SGHVS and FNYEAQ. This CDR3 has 13 residues. CDR3 sequence (DNA): TGTACCAGCAGTACAGGGGGCGAGACTGAAGCTTTCTTT. It codes for CTSSTGGETEAFF. The full variable domain, in which reference TRBV7-6 and TRBJ1-1 provide the parts outside the CDR3, is GAGVSQSPRYKVTKRGQDVALRCDPISGHVSLYWYRQALGQGPEFLTYFNYEAQQDKSGLPNDRFSAERPEGSISTLTIQRTEQRDSAMYRCTSSTGGETEAFFGQGTRLTVV.

At least ten counts were recorded for this clonotype. The chain uses TRBV6-1 and TRBJ2-7, with TRBD1 matching over 8 bases. Unmatched junction bases numbered 5, after V lost 1 base and J lost 6 bases. The length of the CDR3 is 14 residues. Germline loops: CDR1 MNHNS, CDR2 SASEGT. The CDR3 nucleotides read TGTGCCAGCAGTGAAGTAGGACAGGGACGCGAGCAGTACTTC. Residues: CASSEVGQGREQYF.

This clonotype occurred many times. The gene calls are TRBV20-1 and TRBJ1-5; D uncertain. Looked up from germline, CDR1 is DFQATT and CDR2 is SNEGSKA (reference sequence). Trimming left V 5 bases short and J 2 bases short, with 7 bases between. The CDR3 sequence is 12 residues long. The CDR3 region is CSARQGNQPQHF. The CDR3 DNA follows: TGCAGTGCTCGGCAGGGCAATCAGCCCCAGCATTTT.

This chain uses TRBV6-2 or TRBV6-3 with TRBJ1-5, with 7 nucleotides matching TRBD1. This CDR3 is built from 14 residues. V shed 5 bases and J 4 bases; nucleotides not matched to a gene: 5. Germline V gives CDR1 MNHEY, CDR2 SVGEGT. Here the CDR3 DNA reads TGTGCCAGCAGTAAATCCAGGGGGAATCAGCCCCAGCATTTT. It encodes CASSKSRGNQPQHF.

This chain joins TRBV21-1 and TRBJ2-1; no DNA check was done on the table's D call, TRBD1. TRBV21-1 is marked as a pseudogene. The CDR3 runs 13 residues. The CDR3 here is CASRTRGDNEQFF. The CDR3 DNA sequence: TGTGCCAGCAGGACTCGGGGGGACAATGAGCAGTTCTTC.

The J gene is TRBJ2-3, the V gene TRBV7-9; possibly TRBD2 for D (6 bases). CDR1 is SEHNR, CDR2 FQNEAQ, per germline (reference sequence). Trimming removed 5 bases at V and 1 base at J, with 13 bases between. The CDR3 is 15 amino acids. CDR3 region: CASSRRGVGTDTQYF. The DNA for the CDR3 is TGTGCCAGCAGCCGGAGGGGCGTCGGCACAGATACGCAGTATTTT. Complete variable domain (other parts from reference TRBV7-9 and TRBJ2-3): DTGVSQNPRHKITKRGQNVTFRCDPISEHNRLYWYRQTLGQGPEFLTYFQNEAQLEKSRLLSDRFSAERPKGSFSTLEIQRTEQGDSAMYLCASSRRGVGTDTQYFGPGTRLTVL.

This clonotype appeared many times. The chain links TRBV6-1 to TRBJ1-2; TRBD1 might be the D (5 bases). This CDR3 contains 15 residues. V gave up 6 bases and J gave up 8 bases, with 22 bases separating them. Germline V gene data show CDR1 as MNHNS and CDR2 as SASEGT. The chain's CDR3 is CASSPQWGERVGYTF. The CDR3 DNA sequence: TGTGCCAGCAGCCCACAATGGGGGGAAAGGGTCGGCTACACCTTC.

This clonotype came up many times. J is TRBJ2-2 and V is TRBV24-1, with D unclear. Germline CDR1 reads KGHDR; CDR2 reads SFDVKD. CDR3 length: 14 residues. V lost 4 bases and J 2 bases, leaving 7 bases between the germline ends. In DNA form, the CDR3 reads TGTGCCACCAGTGAGGGTCCCAACACCGGGGAGCTGTTTTTT. This codes for CATSEGPNTGELFF.